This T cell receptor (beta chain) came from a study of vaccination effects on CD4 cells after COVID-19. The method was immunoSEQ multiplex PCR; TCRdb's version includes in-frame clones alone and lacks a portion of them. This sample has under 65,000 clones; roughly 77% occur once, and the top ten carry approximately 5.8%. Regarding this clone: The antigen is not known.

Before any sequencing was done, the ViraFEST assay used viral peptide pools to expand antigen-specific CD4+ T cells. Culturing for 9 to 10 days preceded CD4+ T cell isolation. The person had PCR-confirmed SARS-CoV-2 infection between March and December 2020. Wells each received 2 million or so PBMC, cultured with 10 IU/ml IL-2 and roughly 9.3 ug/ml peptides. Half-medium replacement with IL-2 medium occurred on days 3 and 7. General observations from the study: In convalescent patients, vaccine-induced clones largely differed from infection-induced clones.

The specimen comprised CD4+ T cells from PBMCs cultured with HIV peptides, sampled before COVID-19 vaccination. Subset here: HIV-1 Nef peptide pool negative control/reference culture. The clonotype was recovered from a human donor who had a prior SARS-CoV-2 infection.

CDR3 bases: TGTGCCCGCCAAAAGGGTTACGAGCAGTACTTC. Translated: CARQKGYEQYF. This rearrangement joins TRBV27 to TRBJ2-7; D is unresolved. The CDR3 is 11 amino acids. The germline gives CDR1 MNHEY, CDR2 SMNVEV (reference sequence). Trimming took off 11 bases at V and 4 bases at J, with 12 bases between the two ends.